This T cell receptor beta chain was captured in a study of cytomegalovirus exposure and HLA in healthy donors. The study, taken as a whole, reports: In an earlier analysis, about 87% or about 30%: the productive usage of most TCR beta V segments. A later analysis reported that several of the most significant clusters appeared to be linked to common viral pathogens, among them Epstein-Barr virus. Later analysis showed most CMV-associated TCR beta chains appearing HLA-restricted. In presence/absence analyses, roughly uniform sequencing depth across donors was assumed.

This CDR3 region has 13 residues. Per the germline V gene, CDR1 is MGHDK and CDR2 is SYGVNS. Trimming cost V 7 bases and J 10 bases, with 16 bases left between them. In the PCR, 60 Vbeta and 13 Jbeta primers were used. Here immunoSEQ multiplex PCR was the method, and the copy in TCRdb shows in-frame clones only, minus some. The sample records 150,000 to 200,000 clones, approximately 85% being singletons. Details on this clone: Its antigen is unknown.

The sequenced sample consisted of PBMCs. The chain uses TRBV25-1 and TRBJ1-4; the D is unclear. This TCR came from a man younger than 30 in good health and CMV-seropositive. Written as DNA, the CDR3 is TGTGCCAGCACTGGAGGGTGGGGTGTAAAACTGTTTTTT. This sequence encodes CASTGGWGVKLFF.